This T cell receptor beta chain is drawn from a study of blood T cell repertoires in COVID-19. Study-wide context: Acute and convalescent COVID-19 specimens originated in the United States, Italy and Spain.

In the study's own analysis: For nucleated cells, counts were estimated from reference gene primer amplification. TCRdb's copy holds only in-frame clones and misses some; the assay was immunoSEQ multiplex PCR. Clone size and the V and J calls come from that table; the DNA yielded D and trimming. The profile shows roughly 250,000 clones, 85% to 90% of them singletons. The V gene's germline CDR1 is MNHEY and CDR2 SVGAGI. Trimming took 8 bases from V and 6 from J, leaving 18 bases between them. CDR3 length: 14 residues. The receptor was isolated from a woman aged 35 to 49 with acute or convalescent COVID-19. The sequenced sample consisted of peripheral blood. J is TRBJ2-3 and V is TRBV6-5; D perhaps matches TRBD2 (6 bases). In DNA, the CDR3 is TGTGCCAGCGGCGGGGCAGGGCATACTGATACGCAGTATTTT. This translates into CASGGAGHTDTQYF.